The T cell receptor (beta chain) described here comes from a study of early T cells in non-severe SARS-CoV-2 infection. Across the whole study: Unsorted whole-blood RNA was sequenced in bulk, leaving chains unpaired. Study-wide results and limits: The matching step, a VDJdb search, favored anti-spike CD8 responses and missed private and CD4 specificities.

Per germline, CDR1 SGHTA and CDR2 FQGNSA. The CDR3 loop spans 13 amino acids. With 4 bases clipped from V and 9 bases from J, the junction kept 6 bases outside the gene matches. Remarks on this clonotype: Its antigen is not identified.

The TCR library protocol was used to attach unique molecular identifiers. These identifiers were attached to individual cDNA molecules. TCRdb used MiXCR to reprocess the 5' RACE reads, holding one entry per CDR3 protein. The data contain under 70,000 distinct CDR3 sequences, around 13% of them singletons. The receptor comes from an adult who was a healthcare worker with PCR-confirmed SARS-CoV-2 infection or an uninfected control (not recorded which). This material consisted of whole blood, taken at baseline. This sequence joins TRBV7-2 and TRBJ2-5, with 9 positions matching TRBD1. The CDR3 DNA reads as TGTGCCAGCAGCTCGGGACAGGGTAGAGCCCAGTACTTC. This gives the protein CASSSGQGRAQYF.